These T cell receptor beta chains were read from a single sample in a study of T cells in Graves' hyperthyroidism and ophthalmopathy. Each CDR3 protein gets one entry after TCRdb re-called the multiplex PCR reads with MiXCR. The sample carries about 300,000 distinct CDR3 sequences, roughly 19% recorded once. Source material: blood. The receptors come from a man aged 50 to 59 with Graves' ophthalmopathy. Each CDR3 is given with its conserved first and last residue. A D gene is named only where the DNA matches it firmly. Not all rows give a size; the values are once, few, many and, for expanded clones, a class.

V,size,D,J,length,CDR3,DNA
TRBV12-3/TRBV12-4,few,.,TRBJ2-1,15,CASSHTTGYKGEQFF,TGTGCCAGCAGTCACACGACAGGTTACAAGGGTGAGCAGTTCTTC
TRBV7-6,.,.,TRBJ2-3,13,CASSLMVTDTQYF,TGTGCCAGCAGCCTAATGGTGACAGATACGCAGTATTTT
TRBV28,few,TRBD2,TRBJ2-7,18,CASSLSPRASGTPYEQYF,TGTGCCAGCAGTTTATCCCCTCGGGCTAGCGGGACCCCCTACGAGCAGTACTTC
TRBV11-2,many,TRBD1,TRBJ2-1,14,CASSSRQGSNEQFF,TGTGCCAGCAGCTCTAGACAGGGAAGCAATGAGCAGTTCTTC
TRBV29-1,.,TRBD2,TRBJ2-5,14,CSVENGRVLETQYF,TGCAGCGTTGAAAACGGGAGGGTTTTGGAGACCCAGTACTTC
TRBV3-1,.,TRBD1,TRBJ1-3,14,CASSSGTGRNTIYF,TGTGCCAGCAGCTCCGGGACAGGAAGAAACACCATATATTTT
TRBV2,many,.,TRBJ2-1,11,CARASGGEQFF,TGTGCCAGGGCATCAGGAGGTGAGCAGTTCTTC
TRBV29-1,few,.,TRBJ2-1,14,CSVERGLSYNEQFF,TGCAGCGTTGAAAGGGGTCTCTCTTACAATGAGCAGTTCTTC
TRBV5-1,.,TRBD1,TRBJ2-3,15,CASREQGARTDTQYF,TGCGCCAGCAGAGAACAGGGGGCCCGCACAGATACGCAGTATTTT
TRBV7-8,.,.,TRBJ2-7,14,CASSLGQGDYEQYF,TGTGCCAGCAGCTTAGGTCAGGGAGACTACGAGCAGTACTTC
TRBV13,.,.,TRBJ2-1,9,CAGRDEQFF,TGTGCCGGACGAGATGAGCAGTTCTTC